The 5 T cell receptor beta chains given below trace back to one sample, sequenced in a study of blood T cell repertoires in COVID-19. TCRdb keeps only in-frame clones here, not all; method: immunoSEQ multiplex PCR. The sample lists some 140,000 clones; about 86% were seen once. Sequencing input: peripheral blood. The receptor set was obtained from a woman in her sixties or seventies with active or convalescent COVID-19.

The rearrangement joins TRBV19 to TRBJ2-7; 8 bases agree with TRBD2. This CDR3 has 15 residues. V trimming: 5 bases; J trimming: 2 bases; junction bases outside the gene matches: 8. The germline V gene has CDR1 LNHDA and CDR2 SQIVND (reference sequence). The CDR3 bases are TGTGCCAGTAGTCCCGGGACTAGTTGGCCCTACGAGCAGTACTTC. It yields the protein CASSPGTSWPYEQYF.

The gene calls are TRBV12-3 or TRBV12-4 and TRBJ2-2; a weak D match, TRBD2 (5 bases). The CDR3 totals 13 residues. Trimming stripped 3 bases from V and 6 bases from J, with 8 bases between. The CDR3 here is CASSFSGSGELFF. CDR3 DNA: TGTGCCAGCAGTTTTTCGGGGTCCGGGGAGCTGTTTTTT.

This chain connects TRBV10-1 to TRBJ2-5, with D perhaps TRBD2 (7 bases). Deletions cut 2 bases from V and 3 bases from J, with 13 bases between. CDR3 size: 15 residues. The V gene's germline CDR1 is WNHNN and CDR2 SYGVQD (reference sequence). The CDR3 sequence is CASSEGQRGKETQYF. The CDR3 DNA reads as TGCGCCAGCAGTGAGGGACAGCGGGGAAAAGAGACCCAGTACTTC.

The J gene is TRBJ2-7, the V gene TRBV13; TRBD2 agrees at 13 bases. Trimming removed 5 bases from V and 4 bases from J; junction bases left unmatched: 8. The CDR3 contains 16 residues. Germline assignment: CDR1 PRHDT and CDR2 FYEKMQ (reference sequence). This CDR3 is CASSGGTSGTQYEQYF. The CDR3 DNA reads TGTGCCAGCAGCGGGGGGACTAGCGGGACTCAGTACGAGCAGTACTTC. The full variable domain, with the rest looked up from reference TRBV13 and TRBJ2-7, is AAGVIQSPRHLIKEKRETATLKCYPIPRHDTVYWYQQGPGQDPQFLISFYEKMQSDKGSIPDRFSAQQFSDYHSELNMSSLELGDSALYFCASSGGTSGTQYEQYFGPGTRLTVT.

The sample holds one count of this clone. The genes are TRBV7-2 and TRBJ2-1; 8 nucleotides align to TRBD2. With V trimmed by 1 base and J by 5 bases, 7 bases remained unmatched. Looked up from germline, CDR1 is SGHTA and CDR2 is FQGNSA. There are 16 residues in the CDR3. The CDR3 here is CASSLGGASGHNEQFF. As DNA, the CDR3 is TGTGCCAGCAGCTTAGGCGGGGCTAGCGGGCACAATGAGCAGTTCTTC.